Listed below are T cell receptor beta chains from one sample, sequenced in a study of blood T cell repertoires in COVID-19. The table came from immunoSEQ multiplex PCR; TCRdb's copy has only in-frame clones and leaves some out. Counted here are around 190,000 clones, about 90% occurring once; the ten biggest clones make up roughly 9%. Sample: PBMCs or T cells enriched from blood (not recorded which). These TCRs come from a woman aged 18-30 years who had recovered from COVID-19. The CDR3 runs from the conserved cysteine through the conserved F or W. The D gene is left open where the match is weak. A clone size is listed for some rows: how often the clone was seen (once, few, many), or a class if it is expanded.

V: TRBV7-6
size: .
D: TRBD1
J: TRBJ1-4
DNA: TGTGCCAGCAGCTTTGCTGACAGGGTGGCTAATGAAAAACTGTTTTTT
CDR3: CASSFADRVANEKLFF

V: TRBV7-2
size: .
D: .
J: TRBJ2-1
DNA: TGTGCCAGCAGCTTCTCCCGGGACAATGAGCAGTTCTTC
CDR3: CASSFSRDNEQFF

V: TRBV19
size: .
D: .
J: TRBJ2-7
DNA: TGTGCCAGTAGTATTGCGGTGGCTTCCTACGAGCAGTACTTC
CDR3: CASSIAVASYEQYF

V: TRBV19
size: .
D: .
J: TRBJ1-5
DNA: TGTGCCAGTAGTATTGTCGCACAGGGCAATCAGCCCCAGCATTTT
CDR3: CASSIVAQGNQPQHF

V: TRBV11-3
size: .
D: .
J: TRBJ2-7
DNA: TGTGCCAGCAGTTCGGAGTTGCGGGAGCAGTACTTC
CDR3: CASSSELREQYF

V: TRBV21-1
size: .
D: .
J: TRBJ1-2
DNA: TGTGCCAGCAGCAAATCGCCGGAGACCCGACCTTATGGCTACACCTTC
CDR3: CASSKSPETRPYGYTF

V: TRBV7-9
size: .
D: TRBD2
J: TRBJ2-4
DNA: TGTGCCAGCAGCTTCGGCGGGGGAAACATTCAGTACTTC
CDR3: CASSFGGGNIQYF

V: TRBV11-2
size: .
D: TRBD1
J: TRBJ2-5
DNA: TGTGCCAGCAGCTTAGAACATAGGGACAGGGTGAAAACACAAGAGACCCAGTACTTC
CDR3: CASSLEHRDRVKTQETQYF

V: TRBV10-1
size: .
D: TRBD1
J: TRBJ1-6
DNA: TGCGCCAGCAGCGTGGACAGGGGAGGATCACCCCTCCACTTT
CDR3: CASSVDRGGSPLHF

V: TRBV3-1/TRBV3-2
size: .
D: .
J: TRBJ2-3
DNA: TGTGCCAGCAGCCAGGACTGGCCCTTTAGCACAGATACGCAGTATTTT
CDR3: CASSQDWPFSTDTQYF

V: TRBV4-2
size: few
D: .
J: TRBJ1-1
DNA: TGTGCCAGCAGCCATTACCGGGAGGGGGGGGAGGTCGCTGAAGCTTTCTTT
CDR3: CASSHYREGGEVAEAFF

V: TRBV14
size: .
D: .
J: TRBJ2-3
DNA: TGTGCCAGCAGATTACAGGGCACAGATACGCAGTATTTT
CDR3: CASRLQGTDTQYF

V: TRBV28
size: .
D: TRBD1
J: TRBJ2-7
DNA: TGTGCCAGCAGTATCCGGGACAGGCCCTACGAGCAGTACTTC
CDR3: CASSIRDRPYEQYF

V: TRBV7-2
size: .
D: .
J: TRBJ2-5
DNA: TGTGCCAGCAGCCCATCCAGCGGGCCCGGAGAAGAGACCCAGTACTTC
CDR3: CASSPSSGPGEETQYF

V: TRBV4-2
size: .
D: TRBD1
J: TRBJ2-2
DNA: TGTGCCAGAACGATACGGAAGGGGACAGGGGGCGGTGGGGAGCTGTTTTTT
CDR3: CARTIRKGTGGGGELFF

V: TRBV28
size: .
D: TRBD1
J: TRBJ2-5
DNA: TGTGCCAGCAGACGAGGGGGCCCAGAGACCCAGTACTTC
CDR3: CASRRGGPETQYF

V: TRBV6-1
size: .
D: .
J: TRBJ2-3
DNA: TGTGCCAGCAGTGATGTGGTAGGGAGGAGCACAGATACGCAGTATTTT
CDR3: CASSDVVGRSTDTQYF

V: TRBV4-1
size: once
D: TRBD1
J: TRBJ1-6
DNA: TGCGCCAGCAGCCAAGAGGGACAGGTGAATTCAGACCTCCACTTT
CDR3: CASSQEGQVNSDLHF

V: TRBV4-3
size: .
D: .
J: TRBJ1-1
DNA: TGCGCCAGCAGCCAAGATCAGGCGACAGTGAACACTGAAGCTTTCTTT
CDR3: CASSQDQATVNTEAFF

V: TRBV28
size: once
D: .
J: TRBJ2-5
DNA: TGTGCCAGCAGTTTACGGTTTAGTCAAGAGACCCAGTACTTC
CDR3: CASSLRFSQETQYF

V: TRBV24-1
size: .
D: .
J: TRBJ2-1
DNA: TGTGCCACCCCACGTCGCGGGGGCTCCTCCGAGGGCTCCTACAATGAGCAGTTCTTC
CDR3: CATPRRGGSSEGSYNEQFF

V: TRBV19
size: .
D: .
J: TRBJ2-1
DNA: TGTGCCAGTAGTATAGTTGGAGGGTACTACAATGAGCAGTTCTTC
CDR3: CASSIVGGYYNEQFF

V: TRBV9
size: .
D: TRBD2
J: TRBJ2-2
DNA: TGTGCCAGCAGCCAGGGACTGGGAGGGATCACCGGGGAGCTGTTTTTT
CDR3: CASSQGLGGITGELFF

V: TRBV10-2
size: few
D: .
J: TRBJ1-5
DNA: TGCGCCAGCAGTGAGCGAAACCGGGACTTAAATCAGCCCCAGCATTTT
CDR3: CASSERNRDLNQPQHF

V: TRBV28
size: .
D: TRBD1
J: TRBJ1-4
DNA: TGTGCCAGCGGAGCCGGGACAGACAATGAAAAACTGTTTTTT
CDR3: CASGAGTDNEKLFF

V: TRBV4-3
size: .
D: TRBD1
J: TRBJ2-2
DNA: TGCGCCAGCAGCCAAGATCTAATGACGATGGGACAGAGGAACACCGGGGAGCTGTTTTTT
CDR3: CASSQDLMTMGQRNTGELFF

V: TRBV19
size: .
D: .
J: TRBJ1-5
DNA: TGTGCCAGCAATGGCGGGGGCACCAATCAGCCCCAGCATTTT
CDR3: CASNGGGTNQPQHF

V: TRBV7-2
size: .
D: .
J: TRBJ2-2
DNA: TGTGCCAGCAGCTTAATCCCCGGGAGTAGCACCGGGGAGCTGTTTTTT
CDR3: CASSLIPGSSTGELFF

V: TRBV7-2
size: .
D: TRBD1
J: TRBJ1-1
DNA: TGTGCCAGCAGCCTAAATTCCCCAGGGGGCACTGAAGCTTTCTTT
CDR3: CASSLNSPGGTEAFF

V: TRBV28
size: .
D: .
J: TRBJ1-2
DNA: TGTGCCAGCAGTCCCTTACGGGGGGCGAATGGCTACACCTTC
CDR3: CASSPLRGANGYTF

V: TRBV21-1
size: .
D: .
J: TRBJ1-5
DNA: TGTGCCAGCAGCAGGGGGGGACAGGGCCAAGATCAGCCCCAGCATTTT
CDR3: CASSRGGQGQDQPQHF

V: TRBV6-5
size: few
D: .
J: TRBJ1-4
DNA: TGTGCCAGTGGACTAGCCCCGGAAAAACTGTTTTTT
CDR3: CASGLAPEKLFF

V: TRBV5-1
size: .
D: TRBD2
J: TRBJ2-3
DNA: TGCGCCAGCAGCCGCGATGCGGGGGGAAGCACAGATACGCAGTATTTT
CDR3: CASSRDAGGSTDTQYF

V: TRBV27
size: .
D: .
J: TRBJ1-1
DNA: TGTGCCAGCAGCCGGAACAGGGCGACGAACACTGAAGCTTTCTTT
CDR3: CASSRNRATNTEAFF

V: TRBV27
size: .
D: TRBD1
J: TRBJ1-2
DNA: TGTGCCAGCAGTTTATCAGGGACAGGGGGCCTAGGCTACACCTTC
CDR3: CASSLSGTGGLGYTF

V: TRBV6-5
size: .
D: TRBD1
J: TRBJ1-4
DNA: TGTGCCAGCAGTTCAACCGGGACAGCAAATGAAAAACTGTTTTTT
CDR3: CASSSTGTANEKLFF

V: TRBV4-2
size: .
D: TRBD2
J: TRBJ2-2
DNA: TGTGCCAGCAGCCCCAGACTAGCGGAGAACACCGGGGAGCTGTTTTTT
CDR3: CASSPRLAENTGELFF

V: TRBV6-4
size: .
D: .
J: TRBJ1-5
DNA: TGTGCCAGCAGTGACCAGGGATATAGCAATCAGCCCCAGCATTTT
CDR3: CASSDQGYSNQPQHF

V: TRBV27
size: .
D: .
J: TRBJ2-1
DNA: TGTGCCAGCAGTTTAGCCCCAGGGGTAAGCGGAAATGAGCAGTTCTTC
CDR3: CASSLAPGVSGNEQFF

V: TRBV28
size: few
D: .
J: TRBJ1-2
DNA: TGTGCCAGCAGTTTAGGGGGGGCGGATTATGGCTACACCTTC
CDR3: CASSLGGADYGYTF

V: TRBV30
size: .
D: TRBD2
J: TRBJ2-1
DNA: TGTGCCTGGAGTGTACGAGCGGGGTCGTACAATGAGCAGTTCTTC
CDR3: CAWSVRAGSYNEQFF

V: TRBV7-6
size: .
D: .
J: TRBJ2-1
DNA: TGTGCCAGCAGCCCCGAGGGCTCCTACAATGAGCAGTTCTTC
CDR3: CASSPEGSYNEQFF

V: TRBV28
size: .
D: .
J: TRBJ2-7
DNA: TGTGCCAGCAGTCACCTCGGGGGGCGGTACGAGCAGTACTTC
CDR3: CASSHLGGRYEQYF

V: TRBV7-6
size: .
D: .
J: TRBJ1-2
DNA: TGTGCCAGCAGCTTTCAGGGTGGTTTTCAGTTTGGCTACACCTTC
CDR3: CASSFQGGFQFGYTF

V: TRBV6-5
size: .
D: .
J: TRBJ1-6
DNA: TGTGCCAGCAGCCCCCTTTTCCCCCCACCCCTCCACTTT
CDR3: CASSPLFPPPLHF

V: TRBV11-2
size: .
D: TRBD1
J: TRBJ1-3
DNA: TGTGCCAGCAGCTCAGGGGGCCATTTAAGCTCTGGAAACACCATATATTTT
CDR3: CASSSGGHLSSGNTIYF

V: TRBV6-6
size: few
D: TRBD2
J: TRBJ2-1
DNA: TGTGCCAGCAGTCCGCCAAGCGGGAGTTCCAGCTCCTACAATGAGCAGTTCTTC
CDR3: CASSPPSGSSSSYNEQFF

V: TRBV24-1
size: .
D: .
J: TRBJ2-1
DNA: TGTGCCACCAGTGACCCTCTTTTGGCGGGTTCGGGGAATGAGCAGTTCTTC
CDR3: CATSDPLLAGSGNEQFF

V: TRBV5-6
size: .
D: .
J: TRBJ1-6
DNA: TGTGCCAGCAGAGAGGCCTTGGAGGGCCAAGACTCTTCACCCCTCCACTTT
CDR3: CASREALEGQDSSPLHF

V: TRBV4-3
size: few
D: .
J: TRBJ2-5
DNA: TGCGCCAGCAGCCAACCAGAACCGGGACAAGAGACCCAGTACTTC
CDR3: CASSQPEPGQETQYF